Below are 14 T cell receptor beta chains sequenced from a single sample in a study of CD8+ T cells in alopecia areata. Extracted RNA was reverse transcribed, and the resulting cDNA served as sequencing template. Libraries were prepared by immunoSEQ multiplex PCR; TCRdb keeps only in-frame clonotypes and omits some of them. Of around 250,000 clones listed, roughly two thirds are singletons. Sequenced here: CD4+ T cells sorted from blood, sampled at week 0. The receptors were sampled from a human donor with alopecia areata.

The J gene is TRBJ1-1, the V gene TRBV6-5, with unresolved D. The germline CDR1 and CDR2 sequences are MNHEY and SVGAGI. V was shortened by 7 bases and J by 3 bases, with 15 bases between the two germline ends. The CDR3 covers 14 residues. The CDR3 nucleotides are TGTGCCAGCACCCACTCCCCCGCGGACACTGAAGCTTTCTTT. Its translation: CASTHSPADTEAFF.

This clone appeared a single time. The chain links TRBV11-3 to TRBJ2-3, with D unresolved. V lost 6 bases to trimming and J lost 3 bases, with 7 bases between them. The CDR3 sequence is 12 residues long. The germline V gene encodes CDR1 SGHNT and CDR2 YENEEA. The CDR3 nucleotides are TGTGCCAGCAGGGGAATAACAGATACGCAGTATTTT. Amino acids: CASRGITDTQYF.

The V gene is TRBV27, the J gene TRBJ2-5; D possibly matches TRBD1 or TRBD2 (5 bases each). Germline values: CDR1 MNHEY, CDR2 SMNVEV (reference sequence). CDR3 size: 13 residues. Trimming cost V 5 bases and J 13 bases, with 20 bases left between them. CDR3 in DNA: TGTGCCAGCAGTACCGGGACCGAGGGCGGGCGGTACTTC. This translates into CASSTGTEGGRYF.

This chain joins TRBV4-2 and TRBJ2-3; D remains unclear. Trimming left V 4 bases short and J 1 base short, with 9 bases between. The CDR3 is made up of 14 amino acids. Germline lookup yields CDR1 LGHNA and CDR2 YNFKEQ. The CDR3 sequence: CASSPDRGTDTQYF. The CDR3 coding sequence is TGTGCCAGCAGCCCCGACCGCGGCACAGATACGCAGTATTTT.

This chain links TRBV14 with TRBJ1-2; no firm D call. The CDR3 spans 13 residues. The V end lost 4 bases, the J end lost 4 bases, and 10 bases lay between the germline ends. The germline gives CDR1 SGHDN, CDR2 FVKESK. The CDR3 region has the DNA TGTGCCAGCAGCCCGGACTGGGGCTATGGCTACACCTTC. Protein sequence: CASSPDWGYGYTF.

The rearrangement links TRBV30 to TRBJ2-5; D could derive from TRBD1 or TRBD2 (5 bases each). CDR1 and CDR2 (germline): GTSNPN, SVGIG (reference sequence). This CDR3 region has 11 residues. V gave up 5 bases and J gave up 5 bases, with 9 bases separating them. The CDR3 spells CAWSGAETQYF. CDR3 in DNA: TGTGCCTGGTCCGGGGCCGAGACCCAGTACTTC.

CDR3: CASSVGLTHDDEQYF. In DNA, the CDR3 is TGTGCCAGCAGCGTAGGATTGACCCATGACGACGAGCAGTACTTC. This sequence joins TRBV9 and TRBJ2-7; D not resolved. Trimming took 0 bases from V and 5 from J, leaving 15 bases between them. This CDR3 comprises 15 residues. Per the germline V gene, CDR1 is SGDLS and CDR2 is YYNGEE.

The CDR3 is CAWMGGVNYGYTF. DNA for the CDR3: TGTGCCTGGATGGGGGGAGTTAACTATGGCTACACCTTC. The V and J genes are TRBV30 and TRBJ1-2; D might be TRBD1 (5 bases). The CDR3 loop spans 13 amino acids. V lost 4 bases to trimming and J lost 1 base, with 10 bases between them. Looked up from germline, CDR1 is GTSNPN and CDR2 is SVGIG (reference sequence).

The rearrangement links TRBV30 to TRBJ1-2; TRBD1 matches at 8 bases. The CDR3 is made up of 15 amino acids. In germline, CDR1 is GTSNPN, CDR2 SVGIG (reference sequence). The V segment lost 3 bases and the J segment 8 bases; nucleotides outside the gene matches: 14. The CDR3 region is CAWRGDRRWWGGYTF. The CDR3, as DNA: TGTGCCTGGAGGGGGGACAGGCGGTGGTGGGGCGGCTACACCTTC.

The gene calls are TRBV5-1 and TRBJ2-5, with a possible D match to TRBD2 (5 bases). The germline gives CDR1 SGHRS, CDR2 YFSETQ. The CDR3 sequence is 13 residues long. Deletions cut 5 bases from V and 5 bases from J, with 13 bases between. Here the CDR3 DNA reads TGCGCCAGCAGGACGAGTTGGGAGGAGACCCAGTACTTC. This sequence encodes CASRTSWEETQYF.

The chain is built from TRBV23-1 and TRBJ2-6; D remains ambiguous. TRBV23-1 falls under the ORF class, with uncertain function. V lost 3 bases, J lost 0 bases, and 3 bases lay in between. CDR3 length: 14 residues. DNA for the CDR3: TGCGCCAGCAGTCACGACTCTGGGGCCAACGTCCTGACTTTC. Protein: CASSHDSGANVLTF.

The chain couples TRBV12-5 to TRBJ2-1; D is unclear. The V and J ends lost 2 bases and 9 bases respectively, with 11 bases between them. The germline gives CDR1 LGHNT, CDR2 FRNRAP. The CDR3 totals 13 residues. DNA of the CDR3: TGTGCTAGTGGTTTGAGGCAATGGGGTGAGCAGTTCTTC. Amino acid sequence: CASGLRQWGEQFF.

This chain connects TRBV21-1 to TRBJ2-2; the listed D gene, TRBD2, was not tested against the DNA. TRBV21-1 represents a pseudogene. This CDR3 is built from 17 residues. CDR3 amino acids: CASTSELLRTHTGELFF. The CDR3 DNA reads TGTGCCAGCACCAGCGAGCTGCTACGGACTCACACCGGGGAGCTGTTTTTT.

V gene TRBV30 combines with J gene TRBJ1-1; tentatively, D is TRBD1 (6 bases). CDR1 and CDR2 from the germline V gene are GTSNPN and SVGIG (reference sequence). This CDR3 is 14 amino acids long. V was pared by 3 bases and J by 0 bases, with 11 bases between. In DNA, the CDR3 is TGTGCCTGGAGCTGGGGGACATTGAACACTGAAGCTTTCTTT. This translates into CAWSWGTLNTEAFF. The full variable domain, completed using reference TRBV30 and TRBJ1-1, is SQTIHQWPATLVQPVGSPLSLECTVEGTSNPNLYWYRQAAGRGLQLLFYSVGIGQISSEVPQNLSASRPQDRQFILSSKKLLLSDSGFYLCAWSWGTLNTEAFFGQGTRLTVV.